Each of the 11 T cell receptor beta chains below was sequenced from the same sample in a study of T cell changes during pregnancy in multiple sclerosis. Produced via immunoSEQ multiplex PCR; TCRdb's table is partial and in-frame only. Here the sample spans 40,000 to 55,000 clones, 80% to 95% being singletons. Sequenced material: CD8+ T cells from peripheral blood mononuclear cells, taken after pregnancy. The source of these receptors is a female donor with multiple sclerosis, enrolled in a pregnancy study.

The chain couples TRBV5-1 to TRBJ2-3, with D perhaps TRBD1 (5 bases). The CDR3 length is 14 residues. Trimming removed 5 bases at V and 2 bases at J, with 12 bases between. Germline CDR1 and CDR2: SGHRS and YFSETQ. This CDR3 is CASRIDSPTDTQYF. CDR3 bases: TGCGCCAGCAGAATAGACAGCCCCACAGATACGCAGTATTTT.

This CDR3 reads CASSQEGAEQFF. CDR3 bases: TGCGCCAGCAGCCAAGAGGGGGCTGAGCAGTTCTTC. The genes are TRBV4-3 and TRBJ2-1, with a weak D call TRBD1 (6 bases). CDR1 is LGHNA and CDR2 is YSLEER in the germline V gene. This CDR3 has 12 amino acids. The germline V and J ends were trimmed by 0 bases and 9 bases, with 6 bases remaining between them.

The CDR3 DNA follows: TGTGCCAGCAGCTTAGACGGAGGAAGCGAATATGGCTACACCTTC. Amino acid sequence: CASSLDGGSEYGYTF. The chain employs TRBV7-6 and TRBJ1-2; D gene uncertain. In germline, CDR1 is SGHVS, CDR2 FNYEAQ. Trimming took off 1 base at V and 5 bases at J, with 14 bases between the two ends. The length of the CDR3 is 15 residues.

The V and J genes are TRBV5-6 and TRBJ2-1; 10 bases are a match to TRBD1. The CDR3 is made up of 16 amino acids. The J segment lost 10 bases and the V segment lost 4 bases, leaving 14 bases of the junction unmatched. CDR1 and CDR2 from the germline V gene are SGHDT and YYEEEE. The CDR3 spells CASSPPGQGIVSEQFF. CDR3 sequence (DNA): TGTGCCAGCAGCCCTCCGGGACAGGGGATCGTCAGCGAGCAGTTCTTC.

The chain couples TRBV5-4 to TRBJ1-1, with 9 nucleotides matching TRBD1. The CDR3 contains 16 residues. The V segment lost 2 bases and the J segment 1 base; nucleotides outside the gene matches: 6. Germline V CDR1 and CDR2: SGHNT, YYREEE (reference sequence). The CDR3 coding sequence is TGTGCCAGCAGCTTCACAGGGGGCCGGGGGAACACTGAAGCTTTCTTT. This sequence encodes CASSFTGGRGNTEAFF. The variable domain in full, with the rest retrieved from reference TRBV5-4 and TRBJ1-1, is ETGVTQSPTHLIKTRGQQVTLRCSSQSGHNTVSWYQQALGQGPQFIFQYYREEENGRGNFPPRFSGLQFPNYSSELNVNALELDDSALYLCASSFTGGRGNTEAFFGQGTRLTVV.

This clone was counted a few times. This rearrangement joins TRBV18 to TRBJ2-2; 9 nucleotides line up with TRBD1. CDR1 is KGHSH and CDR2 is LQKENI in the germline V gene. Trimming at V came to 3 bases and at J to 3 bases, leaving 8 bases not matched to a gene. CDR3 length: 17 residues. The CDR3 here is CASSPVSDRGYTGELFF. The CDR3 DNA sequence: TGTGCCAGCTCACCGGTCTCGGACAGGGGATACACCGGGGAGCTGTTTTTT.

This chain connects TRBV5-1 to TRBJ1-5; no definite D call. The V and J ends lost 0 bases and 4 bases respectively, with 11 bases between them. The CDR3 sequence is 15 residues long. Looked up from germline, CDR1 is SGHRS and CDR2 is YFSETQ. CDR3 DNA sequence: TGCGCCAGCAGCTTGGGTATAGCAGCTAATCAGCCCCAGCATTTT. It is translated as CASSLGIAANQPQHF.

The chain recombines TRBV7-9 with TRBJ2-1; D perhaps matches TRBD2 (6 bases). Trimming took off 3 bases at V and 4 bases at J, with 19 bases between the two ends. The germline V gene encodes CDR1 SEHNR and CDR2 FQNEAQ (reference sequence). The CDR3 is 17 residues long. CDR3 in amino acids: CASSFADYLDQYNEQFF. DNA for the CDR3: TGTGCCAGCAGCTTCGCGGACTATCTGGATCAATACAATGAGCAGTTCTTC.

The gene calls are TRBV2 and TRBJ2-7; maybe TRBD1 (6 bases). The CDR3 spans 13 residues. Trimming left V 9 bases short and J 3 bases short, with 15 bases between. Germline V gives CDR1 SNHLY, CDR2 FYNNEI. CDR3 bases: TGTGCCAGAGAGGACAGTGTTAACTACGAGCAGTACTTC. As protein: CAREDSVNYEQYF.

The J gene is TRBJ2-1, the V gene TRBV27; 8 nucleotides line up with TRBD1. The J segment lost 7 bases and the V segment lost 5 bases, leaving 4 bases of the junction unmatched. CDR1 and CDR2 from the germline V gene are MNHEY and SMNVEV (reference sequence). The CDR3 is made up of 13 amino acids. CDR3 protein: CASSLDRGNEQFF. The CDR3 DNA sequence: TGTGCCAGCAGTCTCGACAGGGGTAATGAGCAGTTCTTC.

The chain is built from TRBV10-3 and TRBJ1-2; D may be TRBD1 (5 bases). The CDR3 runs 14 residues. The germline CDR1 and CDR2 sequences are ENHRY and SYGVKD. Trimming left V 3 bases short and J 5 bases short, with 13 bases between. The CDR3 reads CAISEESRGYGYTF. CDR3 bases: TGTGCCATCAGTGAAGAGAGTCGGGGGTATGGCTACACCTTC.